This note documents a single T cell receptor (beta chain) sequence. The data were produced by immunoSEQ multiplex PCR, yet TCRdb's version contains in-frame clones alone and is incomplete. Counted here are about 80,000 clones, 95% to 98% occurring once; the ten biggest clones make up more than 0.15%. This entry belongs to a study of technical replicates of blood from a handful of donors. Germline-derived CDR1 and CDR2 are MDHEN and SYDVKM. The CDR3 covers 10 residues. With 10 bases removed from V and 4 bases from J, the gap between germline ends came to 7 bases. The TCR comes from a human donor in good health. Sequencing input: T cells isolated from PBMCs. The chain has TRBV28 and TRBJ1-2; no clear D. The CDR3 DNA sequence: TGTGCCACCCTTTCCTATGGCTACACCTTC. It translates to CATLSYGYTF.